What follows are 14 T cell receptor beta chains derived from one specimen sequenced in a study of blood T cell repertoires in COVID-19. TCRdb's table, derived via immunoSEQ multiplex PCR, lists solely in-frame clones and lacks some. Of around 260,000 clones listed, 75% to 90% are singletons. Sequenced: peripheral blood. These receptors all come from a man aged 25 to 40 with acute or convalescent COVID-19.

V gene TRBV29-1 combines with J gene TRBJ1-2; D is possibly TRBD1 (6 bases). The CDR3 spans 15 residues. Trimming took off 6 bases at V and 2 bases at J, with 19 bases between the two ends. Germline loops: CDR1 SQVTM, CDR2 ANQGSEA. The CDR3 loop is CSVLGAPPQNYGYTF. CDR3 nucleotides: TGCAGCGTCCTGGGGGCGCCCCCCCAGAACTATGGCTACACCTTC.

This clone was counted only a few times. This chain links TRBV28 with TRBJ1-5; the D is unclear. The germline V gene has CDR1 MDHEN and CDR2 SYDVKM. This CDR3 region has 14 residues. V was shortened by 6 bases and J by 0 bases, with 9 bases between the two germline ends. The DNA for the CDR3 is TGTGCCAGCAGGGGCGGGTTTAGCAATCAGCCCCAGCATTTT. As protein: CASRGGFSNQPQHF.

The CDR3 sequence is CASSFRPSGRNEQFF. In nucleotides, the CDR3 is TGTGCCAGCAGTTTTCGGCCTAGCGGGAGAAATGAGCAGTTCTTC. V gene TRBV6-5 combines with J gene TRBJ2-1; TRBD2 matches at 10 bases. Germline values: CDR1 MNHEY, CDR2 SVGAGI. V shed 4 bases and J 7 bases; nucleotides not matched to a gene: 7. This CDR3 contains 15 residues.

The V call is TRBV27, the J call TRBJ2-7; 13 bases are a match to TRBD2. This CDR3 is 21 amino acids long. With V trimmed by 2 bases and J by 4 bases, 20 bases remained unmatched. Germline lookup yields CDR1 MNHEY and CDR2 SMNVEV (reference sequence). As DNA, the CDR3 is TGTGCCAGCAGTTTAAGGTCCGGACAGAGGACTAGCGGGAGAGAAGGGTACGAGCAGTACTTC. It encodes CASSLRSGQRTSGREGYEQYF.

This chain uses TRBV30 with TRBJ2-5, with 7 bases that match TRBD1. V was pared by 8 bases and J by 5 bases, with 17 bases of the junction left unmatched. Per germline, CDR1 GTSNPN and CDR2 SVGIG (reference sequence). The CDR3 runs 15 residues. The CDR3 nucleotides are TGTGCCCAAGAAAGCCCAAACAGGGGTCGGGAGACCCAGTACTTC. It encodes CAQESPNRGRETQYF. The complete variable domain, with remaining parts taken from reference TRBV30 and TRBJ2-5, reads SQTIHQWPATLVQPVGSPLSLECTVEGTSNPNLYWYRQAAGRGLQLLFYSVGIGQISSEVPQNLSASRPQDRQFILSSKKLLLSDSGFYLCAQESPNRGRETQYFGPGTRLLVL.

In this sample, this clone turned up once. This chain connects TRBV20-1 to TRBJ2-1; 11 positions agree with TRBD1. With V trimmed by 3 bases and J by 8 bases, 6 bases remained unmatched. There are 14 residues in the CDR3. Germline CDR1 reads DFQATT; CDR2 reads SNEGSKA (reference sequence). CDR3 region: CSASLLGQGDEQFF. CDR3 nucleotide sequence: TGCAGTGCTAGTCTTTTGGGACAGGGGGATGAGCAGTTCTTC.

The chain is built from TRBV3-1 (or the pseudogene TRBV3-2) and TRBJ2-1; TRBD2 matches 8 bases. Germline V gene data show CDR1 as LGHDT and CDR2 as YNNKEL (reference sequence). This CDR3 contains 15 residues. The J segment lost 9 bases and the V segment lost 4 bases, leaving 11 bases of the junction unmatched. CDR3 DNA: TGTGCCAGCAGCCTCGGGGGGGCTATAGCCCCTGAGCAGTTCTTC. Protein: CASSLGGAIAPEQFF.

J is TRBJ2-7 and V is TRBV28, with 8 nucleotides matching TRBD2. Germline values: CDR1 MDHEN, CDR2 SYDVKM. This CDR3 spans 15 amino acids. Trimming at V came to 6 bases and at J to 2 bases, leaving 9 bases not matched to a gene. Written as DNA, the CDR3 is TGTGCCAGCAGACCATCGGGGGGGCCTGCCTACGAGCAGTACTTC. Translating it yields CASRPSGGPAYEQYF.

This clone was found once. J is TRBJ2-7 and V is TRBV5-4; TRBD1 aligns across 7 bases. The length of the CDR3 is 16 residues. V lost 4 bases, J lost 5 bases, and 15 bases stayed unmatched. Per the germline V gene, CDR1 is SGHNT and CDR2 is YYREEE (reference sequence). CDR3 sequence reads: CASSAGTAISLNEQYF. For the CDR3, the DNA is TGTGCCAGCAGCGCCGGGACAGCAATATCGCTCAACGAGCAGTACTTC.

The rearrangement joins TRBV6-5 to TRBJ1-2; TRBD1 is a possible D gene (6 bases). Trimming took 6 bases from V and 9 from J, leaving 17 bases between them. In germline, CDR1 is MNHEY, CDR2 SVGAGI. CDR3 length equals 13 residues. CDR3 coding DNA: TGTGCCAGCAGGCAAACGGGGGGCGGAAGCTACACCTTC. Residues: CASRQTGGGSYTF.

The chain carries TRBV27 and TRBJ1-2, with TRBD1 as a possible D gene (5 bases). This CDR3 comprises 15 residues. The ends were cut back, 2 bases at V and 0 bases at J, with 10 bases in the middle. Germline CDR1 is MNHEY and CDR2 is SMNVEV (reference sequence). The CDR3 reads CASSLRGSPNYGYTF. For the CDR3, the DNA is TGTGCCAGCAGTTTAAGGGGTAGCCCTAACTATGGCTACACCTTC.

This clone was observed once. The J gene is TRBJ2-2, the V gene TRBV29-1, with D maybe TRBD2 (6 bases). Germline V gene sequence: CDR1 SQVTM, CDR2 ANQGSEA. Deletions cut 1 base from V and 6 bases from J, with 12 bases between. CDR3 length equals 14 residues. The CDR3 loop is CSVEGPGAPGELFF. The DNA for the CDR3 is TGCAGCGTTGAAGGGCCGGGAGCCCCCGGGGAGCTGTTTTTT.

V is TRBV2 and J is TRBJ2-3; D is uncertain. This CDR3 spans 16 amino acids. V lost 2 bases and J lost 1, with 13 bases in between. Looked up from germline, CDR1 is SNHLY and CDR2 is FYNNEI. This chain's CDR3 is CASSESRRARTDTQYF. In DNA, the CDR3 is TGTGCCAGCAGTGAAAGTCGTCGAGCACGCACAGATACGCAGTATTTT.

The V gene is TRBV27, the J gene TRBJ2-3, with D hard to call. This CDR3 region has 15 residues. V lost 3 bases, J lost 2 bases, and 12 bases lay in between. Germline loops: CDR1 MNHEY, CDR2 SMNVEV (reference sequence). CDR3 amino acids: CASSFMAEFTDTQYF. DNA of the CDR3: TGTGCCAGCAGTTTCATGGCGGAATTCACAGATACGCAGTATTTT.